This TCR beta chain was identified in a study of cytomegalovirus exposure and HLA in healthy donors. Trimming pared 3 bases from V and 6 bases from J, leaving 15 bases between. This CDR3 is built from 14 residues. Per the germline V gene, CDR1 is MNHNS and CDR2 is SASEGT. With 60 Vbeta and 13 Jbeta primers, the PCR was carried out. Only in-frame clones appear in the TCRdb table, and some are missing; sequencing was by immunoSEQ multiplex PCR. This table holds 98,000 or so clones, roughly three quarters found once. Sequencing was carried out using PBMCs. The chain recombines TRBV6-1 with TRBJ2-7; possible D gene TRBD2, 5 bases. This receptor was taken from a female donor in good health and CMV-seronegative. The CDR3: CASSDGTTRSEQYF. CDR3 bases: TGTGCCAGCAGTGACGGAACTACTAGGAGCGAGCAGTACTTC.